The rows below give T cell receptor beta chains drawn from one sample of a study of OX40 agonist ivuxolimab in advanced cancers. The table came from immunoSEQ multiplex PCR; TCRdb's copy has only in-frame clones and leaves some out. The repertoire holds roughly 70,000 clones, with roughly 85% as singletons. This material consisted of CD4+ or CD8+ T cells sorted from blood, taken in a trial of the OX40 agonist ivuxolimab. The source is an adult with an advanced solid tumor such as melanoma, head and neck, liver or kidney cancer. Both conserved end residues are part of each CDR3. D genes are given only for firm matches. Some rows have no size entry. The others give once, few or many, or a class for an expanded clone.

v_gene	abundance	len	j_gene	d_gene	CDR3nt	CDR3aa
TRBV10-3	NA	15	TRBJ1-3	TRBD1	TGTGCCATCAGTGATAACAGGGGCGCTGGAAACACCATATATTTT	CAISDNRGAGNTIYF
TRBV6-6	NA	15	TRBJ2-3	NA	TGTGCCAGCAGTTATACGGACGAAACCACAGATACGCAGTATTTT	CASSYTDETTDTQYF
TRBV9	NA	15	TRBJ2-3	NA	TGTGCCAGCAAACGAACCTCGTCAGGCCCAGATACGCAGTATTTT	CASKRTSSGPDTQYF
TRBV19	NA	15	TRBJ2-7	NA	TGTGCCAGTAGTATAAGTACGGTAAGCTCCTACGAGCAGTACTTC	CASSISTVSSYEQYF
TRBV5-1	NA	13	TRBJ1-2	TRBD1	TGCGCCAGCAGCTCGAGGACAGGGGGAGGCTACACCTTC	CASSSRTGGGYTF
TRBV15	NA	15	TRBJ2-5	NA	TGTGCCACCAGCAAGCCGGGACAAACGAATGAGACCCAGTACTTC	CATSKPGQTNETQYF
TRBV4-1	NA	16	TRBJ1-5	TRBD1	TGCGCCAGCAGCCAAGATGGGACAGGGAGGGAAGAGCCCCAGCATTTT	CASSQDGTGREEPQHF
TRBV19	NA	14	TRBJ1-2	NA	TGTGCCAGTAGTATAAGGGATGGGGACTATGGCTACACCTTC	CASSIRDGDYGYTF
TRBV5-1	NA	14	TRBJ2-5	TRBD2	TGCGCCAGCAGCTTTGGCGGGGGGTCAGAGACCCAGTACTTC	CASSFGGGSETQYF
TRBV2	once	11	TRBJ2-7	NA	TGTGCCAGCAGACGGGAAGGGGAGCAGTACTTC	CASRREGEQYF
TRBV9	NA	13	TRBJ1-5	NA	TGTGCCAGCAGCGGAGATAGCAATCAGCCCCAGCATTTT	CASSGDSNQPQHF
TRBV28	NA	13	TRBJ1-5	TRBD1	TGTGCCAGCAGGGACAGGGTTAATCAGCCCCAGCATTTT	CASRDRVNQPQHF
TRBV18	NA	13	TRBJ1-2	TRBD1	TGTGCCAGCTCACCGGACAGGGGGTATGGCTACACCTTC	CASSPDRGYGYTF
TRBV5-1	NA	13	TRBJ1-1	TRBD1	TGCGCCAGCAGCTCCCAGGGACAGCTGGTAGCTTTCTTT	CASSSQGQLVAFF
TRBV5-1	NA	16	TRBJ1-1	TRBD1	TGCGCCAGCAGCCAGCTAGCGACAGGGGGGAACACTGAAGCTTTCTTT	CASSQLATGGNTEAFF
TRBV4-2	NA	16	TRBJ2-3	TRBD2	TGTGCCAGCAGCTCAGGACTAGCGGGGGTCACAGATACGCAGTATTTT	CASSSGLAGVTDTQYF
TRBV7-2	NA	14	TRBJ1-5	NA	TGTGCCAGCAGCTTAGGGGCGGGTGGACCGCCCCAGCATTTT	CASSLGAGGPPQHF
TRBV14	NA	13	TRBJ1-1	NA	TGTGCCAGCAGCCGACAGGCAGGCACTGAAGCTTTCTTT	CASSRQAGTEAFF
TRBV7-7	NA	15	TRBJ2-1	NA	TGTGCTAGCAGCTTGGGAGGGGGGGCCTCCAATGAGCAGTTCTTC	CASSLGGGASNEQFF
TRBV5-1	NA	14	TRBJ2-2	NA	TGCGCCAGCAGCCTTGGGTCTAACACCGGGGAGCTGTTTTTT	CASSLGSNTGELFF
TRBV21-1	NA	15	TRBJ1-2	NA	TGTGCCAATCCGGGACAGACCACATTATTCTATGGCTACACCTTC	CANPGQTTLFYGYTF
TRBV11-2	NA	15	TRBJ1-2	NA	TGTGCCAGCACCACCATTCGTCGACACGGAGGTGGCTACACCTTC	CASTTIRRHGGGYTF
TRBV7-8	NA	16	TRBJ1-2	NA	TGTGCCAGCAGCCCGTCCACCTTCGGGGCAGGCAGCGGCTACACCTTC	CASSPSTFGAGSGYTF
TRBV6-1	NA	14	TRBJ1-5	NA	TGTGCCAGCAGTCCCGACACCGCCAATCAGCCCCAGCATTTT	CASSPDTANQPQHF
TRBV7-3	NA	15	TRBJ2-3	TRBD2	TGTGCCAGCAGCTCCCTAGCGGGGAGGACAGATACGCAGTATTTT	CASSSLAGRTDTQYF
TRBV4-3	NA	15	TRBJ2-3	NA	TGCGCCAGCAGCCAAGATCCTAGAGGTCCGGATACGCAGTATTTT	CASSQDPRGPDTQYF
TRBV7-2	NA	14	TRBJ1-4	NA	TGTGCCAGCAGCCCCCGGTCCTCCCTTGAAAAACTGTTTTTT	CASSPRSSLEKLFF
TRBV15	NA	20	TRBJ2-3	TRBD2	TGTGCCACCAGCAGACCCCCGGGACTAGCGGGGGTTTCTAGCACAGATACGCAGTATTTT	CATSRPPGLAGVSSTDTQYF
TRBV9	NA	14	TRBJ2-4	TRBD1	TGTGCCAGCAGCGCGGGACAGGGAAAAAACATTCAGTACTTC	CASSAGQGKNIQYF
TRBV6-1	NA	15	TRBJ2-1	NA	TGTGCCAGCAGTGCCCCAGCGGACTTATACAATGAGCAGTTCTTC	CASSAPADLYNEQFF
TRBV7-3	few	13	TRBJ2-5	NA	TGTGCCAGCAGCTTTGGCTCTGGCGAGACCCAGTACTTC	CASSFGSGETQYF
TRBV29-1	NA	14	TRBJ2-3	NA	TGCAGCGTTGCTACGGGAATGGGCAAAGGTACGCAGTATTTT	CSVATGMGKGTQYF
TRBV15	NA	18	TRBJ1-3	NA	TGTGCCACCAGCAGAGAGCCCCTTCTGGACAGCTCTGGAAACACCATATATTTT	CATSREPLLDSSGNTIYF
TRBV9	NA	14	TRBJ1-4	NA	TGTGCCAGCAGCGTAGGTCAGGACTCTGAAAAACTGTTTTTT	CASSVGQDSEKLFF
TRBV6-5	NA	14	TRBJ1-2	NA	TGTGCCAGCAGTTACATAGATGCCGTCTATGGCTACACCTTC	CASSYIDAVYGYTF
TRBV6-5	NA	11	TRBJ2-7	NA	TGTGCCAGCAGGGGTTCCTACGAGCAGTACTTC	CASRGSYEQYF
TRBV29-1	once	14	TRBJ2-2	NA	TGCAGCGTTGAAAGGGAGGCGAACACCGGGGAGCTGTTTTTT	CSVEREANTGELFF
TRBV12-5	NA	15	TRBJ1-5	TRBD1	TGTGCTAGTACCGAGGGACAGGTAGGCAATCAGCCCCAGCATTTT	CASTEGQVGNQPQHF
TRBV6-1	NA	13	TRBJ2-7	NA	TGTGCCAGCAGTGAAGACGAATCCTACGAGCAGTACTTC	CASSEDESYEQYF
TRBV2	NA	15	TRBJ2-5	TRBD1	TGTGCCACCTCCCCGGACAGGGGAGGACAAGAGACCCAGTACTTC	CATSPDRGGQETQYF
TRBV12-5	NA	13	TRBJ2-5	NA	TGTGCTAGTGGTCCTCAACTAGGGGAGACCCAGTACTTC	CASGPQLGETQYF
TRBV6-1	NA	15	TRBJ2-2	NA	TGTGCCAGCAGTGAGCGAGGGACGGGGGCCGGGGAGCTGTTTTTT	CASSERGTGAGELFF
TRBV11-1	NA	13	TRBJ1-1	TRBD1	TGTGCCAGCAGCTTGGACAGGGGGACTGAAGCTTTCTTT	CASSLDRGTEAFF
TRBV4-3	NA	18	TRBJ1-4	TRBD1	TGCGCCAGCAGCCAAGAGGGAGGAGACAGGGGGCGTATTGAAAAACTGTTTTTT	CASSQEGGDRGRIEKLFF
TRBV7-3	NA	13	TRBJ1-2	NA	TGTGCCAGCAGCCCCTCCCTGGGTAGGAGCTACACCTTC	CASSPSLGRSYTF
TRBV2	NA	16	TRBJ1-4	TRBD1	TGTGCCAGAAATTCACCGGGGGGACAGGGAGGTGAAAAACTGTTTTTT	CARNSPGGQGGEKLFF
TRBV18	NA	15	TRBJ2-1	TRBD1	TGTGCCAGCTCCCGTGGACAGGGGGCTCGGAATGAGCAGTTCTTC	CASSRGQGARNEQFF
TRBV5-1	NA	15	TRBJ2-5	TRBD2	TGCGCCAGCAGATCAAGCGGGGGGAGCCAAGAGACCCAGTACTTC	CASRSSGGSQETQYF
TRBV7-2	NA	15	TRBJ2-3	TRBD2	TGTGCCAGCAGCTTAGTAGCGGGGGGGCGGGATACGCAGTATTTT	CASSLVAGGRDTQYF
TRBV5-1	once	15	TRBJ1-1	NA	TGCGCCAGCAGCCCAACACTCGAGAAGGGAACTGAAGCTTTCTTT	CASSPTLEKGTEAFF
TRBV7-2	once	13	TRBJ1-2	NA	TGTGCCAGCAGTTTTAGCAGTATCAAGGGCTACACCTTC	CASSFSSIKGYTF
TRBV5-4	NA	13	TRBJ2-5	NA	TGTGCCAGCAGCTTTGTAGCTGGGGAGACCCAGTACTTC	CASSFVAGETQYF
TRBV12-5	NA	15	TRBJ1-5	NA	TGTGCTAGTGGGGGGGACGGAAATAGCAATCAGCCCCAGCATTTT	CASGGDGNSNQPQHF
TRBV4-1	once	16	TRBJ2-7	TRBD2	TGCGCCAGCAGCCAAGATTTCGGGGAGGGGCGGTACGAGCAGTACTTC	CASSQDFGEGRYEQYF
TRBV5-1	NA	15	TRBJ2-7	TRBD1	TGCGCCAGCAGCATGACCAGGGGGCAAGCCTACGAGCAGTACTTC	CASSMTRGQAYEQYF
TRBV9	NA	16	TRBJ2-7	TRBD1	TGTGCCAGCAGCGCGCCTTCCGGGACAGAGACCTACGAGCAGTACTTC	CASSAPSGTETYEQYF
TRBV18	NA	11	TRBJ2-1	NA	TGTGCCAGCTCTTCTTACAATGAGCAGTTCTTC	CASSSYNEQFF
TRBV7-2	once	12	TRBJ1-1	TRBD1	TGTGCCAGCAGTAACAGGGGATTTGAAGCTTTCTTT	CASSNRGFEAFF
TRBV2	NA	14	TRBJ1-1	NA	TGTGCCAGCAATATACAGATGCTGAACACTGAAGCTTTCTTT	CASNIQMLNTEAFF